The clone carrying this T cell receptor beta chain showed up just a few times. V shed 5 bases and J 10 bases; nucleotides not matched to a gene: 8. This CDR3 spans 14 amino acids. TCRdb used MiXCR to reprocess the RT-PCR reads, holding one entry per CDR3 protein. The sample holds about 700,000 distinct CDR3 sequences, around 14% seen once. The chain links TRBV12-3 or TRBV12-4 to TRBJ1-6; 7 bases are a match to TRBD1. Sequenced material: memory CD4+ T cells from blood. This receptor was identified in a female donor in good health, serving as a healthy control. CDR3 coding DNA: TGTGCCAGCAGTCGGACAGGCTTAGGCTCACCCCTCCACTTT. It specifies CASSRTGLGSPLHF.